This T cell receptor (beta chain) came from a study of T cell responses to AZD1222 COVID-19 vaccine. Study-level results: Clonal diversity may have been underestimated in mostly white British donors.

This clone was seen a single time. The antigen remains unidentified. Generated by immunoSEQ multiplex PCR, the TCRdb table keeps only in-frame clones and is missing some. In the table there are around 120,000 clones, about 87% of which are singletons. V lost 5 bases and J 0 bases, leaving 10 bases between the germline ends. The germline CDR1 and CDR2 sequences are MNHEY and SVGAGI. This CDR3 region has 14 residues. This TCR derives from an adult in good health. Sample: peripheral blood, taken on day 0 of AZD1222 vaccination. The rearrangement links TRBV6-5 to TRBJ1-2; D gene uncertain. CDR3 residues: CASSIRDPNYGYTF. CDR3 in DNA: TGTGCCAGCAGTATACGGGATCCTAACTATGGCTACACCTTC.